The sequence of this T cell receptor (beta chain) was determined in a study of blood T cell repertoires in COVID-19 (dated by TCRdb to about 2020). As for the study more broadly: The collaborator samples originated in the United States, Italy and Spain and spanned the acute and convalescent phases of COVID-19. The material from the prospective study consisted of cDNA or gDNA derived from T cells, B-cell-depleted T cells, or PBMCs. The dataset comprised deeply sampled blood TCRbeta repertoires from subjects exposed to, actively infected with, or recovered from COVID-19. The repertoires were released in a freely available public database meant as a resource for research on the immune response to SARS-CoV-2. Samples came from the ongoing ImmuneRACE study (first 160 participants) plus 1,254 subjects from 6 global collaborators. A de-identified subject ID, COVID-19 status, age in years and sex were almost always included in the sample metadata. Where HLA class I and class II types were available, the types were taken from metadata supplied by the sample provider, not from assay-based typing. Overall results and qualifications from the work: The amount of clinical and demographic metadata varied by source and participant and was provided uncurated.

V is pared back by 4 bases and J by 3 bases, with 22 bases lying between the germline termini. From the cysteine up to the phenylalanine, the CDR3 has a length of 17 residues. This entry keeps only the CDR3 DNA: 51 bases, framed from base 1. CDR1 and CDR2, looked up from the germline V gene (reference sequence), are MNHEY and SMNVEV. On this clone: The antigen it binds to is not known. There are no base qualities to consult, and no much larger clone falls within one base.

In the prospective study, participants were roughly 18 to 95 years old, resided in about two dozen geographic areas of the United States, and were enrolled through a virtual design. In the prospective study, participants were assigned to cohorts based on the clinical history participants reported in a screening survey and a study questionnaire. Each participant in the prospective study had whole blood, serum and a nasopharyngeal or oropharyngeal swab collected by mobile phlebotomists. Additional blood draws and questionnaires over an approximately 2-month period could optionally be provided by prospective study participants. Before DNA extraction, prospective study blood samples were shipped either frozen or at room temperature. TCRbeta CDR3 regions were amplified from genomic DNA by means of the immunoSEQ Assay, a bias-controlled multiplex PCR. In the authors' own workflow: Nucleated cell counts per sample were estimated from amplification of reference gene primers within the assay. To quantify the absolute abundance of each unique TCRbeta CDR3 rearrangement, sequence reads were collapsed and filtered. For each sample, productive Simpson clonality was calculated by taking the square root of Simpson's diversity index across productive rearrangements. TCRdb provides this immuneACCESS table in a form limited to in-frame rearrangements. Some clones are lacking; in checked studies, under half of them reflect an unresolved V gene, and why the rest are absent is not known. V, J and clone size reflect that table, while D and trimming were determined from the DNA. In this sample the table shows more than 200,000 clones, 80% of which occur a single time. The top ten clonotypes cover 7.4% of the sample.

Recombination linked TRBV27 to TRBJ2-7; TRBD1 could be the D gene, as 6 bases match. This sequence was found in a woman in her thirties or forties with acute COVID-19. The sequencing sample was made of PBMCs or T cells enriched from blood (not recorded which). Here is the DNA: TGTGCCAGCAGTTCGCCCAGGGGTGGCAGGAGCAGCTACGAGCAGTACTTC. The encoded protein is CASSSPRGGRSSYEQYF.